The 22 T cell receptor beta chains presented below share a single source sample, sequenced in a study of blood T cells in healthy people across ages. It was with a sample-barcoded 5' primer and a J-beta primer mix that a second PCR of roughly 7 to 12 cycles was run. TCRdb redid the calling of the 5' RACE reads with MiXCR, one entry per CDR3 protein. The sample lists 600,000 to 850,000 distinct CDR3 sequences, 40% to 45% occurring once. The sequencing input was blood. The receptors shown here come from a woman aged 55-69 years in good health.

This clonotype was seen a few times. This chain links TRBV3-1 with TRBJ2-3; 9 bases map to TRBD2. There are 17 residues in the CDR3. Trimming removed 2 bases from V and 2 bases from J; junction bases left unmatched: 8. In germline, CDR1 is LGHDT, CDR2 YNNKEL (reference sequence). CDR3 amino acids: CASSQQTGTSSTDTQYF. CDR3 nucleotide sequence: TGTGCCAGCAGCCAACAAACCGGGACTAGCTCCACAGATACGCAGTATTTT.

This chain links TRBV3-1 with TRBJ2-5; a possible D gene is TRBD1 (5 bases). The CDR3 sequence is 13 residues long. Trimming left V 0 bases short and J 9 bases short, with 11 bases between. Germline loops: CDR1 LGHDT, CDR2 YNNKEL (reference sequence). The CDR3 DNA is TGTGCCAGCAGCCAAGAGGGGCCGAAGGCCCAGTACTTC. It specifies CASSQEGPKAQYF.

This clonotype appeared a single time. The V call is TRBV28, the J call TRBJ2-7; D is perhaps TRBD1 or TRBD2 (6 bases each). This CDR3 is 15 amino acids long. Germline CDR1 reads MDHEN; CDR2 reads SYDVKM. Deletions cut 1 base from V and 2 bases from J, with 12 bases between. CDR3 coding DNA: TGTGCCAGCAGTTTATCGGCCCGGGGGCCCTACGAGCAGTACTTC. This translates into CASSLSARGPYEQYF.

The genes are TRBV20-1 and TRBJ1-2, with a weak D call TRBD1 (6 bases). Germline V gene data show CDR1 as DFQATT and CDR2 as SNEGSKA (reference sequence). This CDR3 spans 15 amino acids. Trimming cost V 1 base and J 8 bases, with 20 bases left between them. The CDR3 spells CSARVVLAGERGYTF. CDR3 bases: TGCAGTGCTAGAGTCGTCTTGGCAGGGGAAAGAGGCTACACCTTC.

In regard to this clonotype: Relative to the germline gene, one junction end is altered; a read error may explain this. The J gene is TRBJ1-4, the V gene TRBV5-1; D gene uncertain. CDR1 SGHRS and CDR2 YFSETQ come from the germline V gene. This CDR3 spans 14 amino acids. CDR3: CASSLAALNETLFF. CDR3 bases: TGCGCCAGCAGCTTGGCCGCTCTTAATGAAACACTGTTTTTT. Full variable domain (missing parts from reference TRBV5-1 and TRBJ1-4): KAGVTQTPRYLIKTRGQQVTLSCSPISGHRSVSWYQQTPGQGLQFLFEYFSETQRNKGNFPGRFSGRQFSNSRSEMNVSTLELGDSALYLCASSLAALNETLFFGSGTQLSVL.

V gene TRBV27 combines with J gene TRBJ2-3, with D perhaps given as TRBD1 or TRBD2 (5 bases each). The CDR3 has 14 amino acids. Trimming pared 5 bases from V and 6 bases from J, leaving 15 bases between. The germline gives CDR1 MNHEY, CDR2 SMNVEV (reference sequence). CDR3 loop: CASSRERGVDTQYF. The CDR3 coding sequence is TGTGCCAGCAGTCGAGAAAGGGGAGTGGATACGCAGTATTTT.

V and J are TRBV7-9 and TRBJ2-3; 8 bases line up with TRBD2. The CDR3 length is 14 residues. Germline V CDR1 and CDR2: SEHNR, FQNEAQ (reference sequence). The ends lost 5 bases at V and 5 bases at J; junction bases unmatched: 6. Here the CDR3 DNA reads TGTGCCAGCAGCCGGATCAGCGGGGGAGATACGCAGTATTTT. This encodes CASSRISGGDTQYF. The variable domain in full, with the rest retrieved from reference TRBV7-9 and TRBJ2-3, is DTGVSQNPRHKITKRGQNVTFRCDPISEHNRLYWYRQTLGQGPEFLTYFQNEAQLEKSRLLSDRFSAERPKGSFSTLEIQRTEQGDSAMYLCASSRISGGDTQYFGPGTRLTVL.

The chain has TRBV10-3 and TRBJ1-2; D is possibly TRBD1 (5 bases). The V gene lost 11 bases and the J gene lost 2 bases, with 9 bases spanning the gap. The CDR3 runs to 11 residues. The germline V gene has CDR1 ENHRY and CDR2 SYGVKD. CDR3 sequence reads: CAAQENYGYTF. In DNA, the CDR3 is TGTGCCGCACAGGAAAACTATGGCTACACCTTC.

This clonotype was seen ten or more times. The V call is TRBV7-3, the J call TRBJ2-3; 9 bases match TRBD2. The CDR3 is made up of 17 amino acids. V was clipped by 2 bases and J by 6 bases; unmatched bases: 12. The germline gives CDR1 SGHTA, CDR2 FQGTGA. The CDR3 spells CASSLRPQRGAGDTQYF. CDR3 bases: TGTGCCAGCAGCTTACGGCCCCAGCGGGGGGCGGGGGATACGCAGTATTTT.

The chain employs TRBV20-1 and TRBJ1-2; 7 positions agree with TRBD1. Losses at the gene ends were 0 bases for V and 1 base for J; bases not matched to a gene: 5. The CDR3 spans 15 residues. Germline lookup yields CDR1 DFQATT and CDR2 SNEGSKA (reference sequence). The CDR3 here is CSARDRDRDNYGYTF. As DNA, the CDR3 is TGCAGTGCTAGAGATCGGGACAGAGATAACTATGGCTACACCTTC.

This clonotype was observed a handful of times. V is TRBV27 and J is TRBJ2-7; 7 nucleotides align to TRBD2. This CDR3 spans 13 amino acids. Trimming at V came to 5 bases and at J to 5 bases, leaving 6 bases not matched to a gene. In germline, CDR1 is MNHEY, CDR2 SMNVEV (reference sequence). The CDR3 DNA sequence: TGTGCCAGCAGTCCGGGGAGGGCCCACGAGCAGTACTTC. It yields the protein CASSPGRAHEQYF.

The V call is TRBV6-5, the J call TRBJ1-5, with 7 bases matching TRBD1. Germline V CDR1 and CDR2: MNHEY, SVGAGI. The V gene end was trimmed by 6 bases and the J gene end by 3 bases; junction bases not matched to a gene: 8. The CDR3 contains 15 residues. CDR3 in DNA: TGTGCCAGCAGGCCTCCGGGACAGATCAATCAGCCCCAGCATTTT. Amino acid sequence: CASRPPGQINQPQHF.

This chain links TRBV29-1 with TRBJ1-2, with TRBD1 matching 10 bases. The CDR3 is 13 residues long. The V segment lost 1 base and the J segment 11 bases; nucleotides outside the gene matches: 7. CDR1 is SQVTM, CDR2 ANQGSEA, per germline. CDR3 region: CSVEAPDRGGYTF. CDR3 DNA: TGCAGCGTTGAAGCCCCGGACAGGGGGGGTTACACCTTC. The variable domain in full, with the rest retrieved from reference TRBV29-1 and TRBJ1-2, is SAVISQKPSRDICQRGTSLTIQCQVDSQVTMMFWYRQQPGQSLTLIATANQGSEATYESGFVIDKFPISRPNLTFSTLTVSNMSPEDSSIYLCSVEAPDRGGYTFGSGTRLTVV.

This clonotype was observed many times. The rearrangement links TRBV6-5 to TRBJ2-7; 7 bases align to TRBD2. From germline, CDR1 is MNHEY and CDR2 SVGAGI. The CDR3 spans 16 residues. V lost 6 bases, J lost 2 bases, and 13 bases stayed unmatched. Written as DNA, the CDR3 is TGTGCCAGCAGCCCCGGTGAGGGGAGGGTACCCTACGAGCAGTACTTC. It is translated as CASSPGEGRVPYEQYF.

The rearrangement uses TRBV7-2 and TRBJ2-3; unclear D gene. The V gene's germline CDR1 is SGHTA and CDR2 FQGNSA. Trimming pared 5 bases from V and 2 bases from J, leaving 20 bases between. This CDR3 contains 17 residues. The CDR3 bases are TGTGCCAGCAGCCCCTACCCCCTCCACGCAGACACAGATACGCAGTATTTT. It specifies CASSPYPLHADTDTQYF.

This clonotype was counted a few times. This rearrangement joins TRBV6-5 to TRBJ1-5; the D is unclear. With 6 bases removed from V and 3 bases from J, the gap between germline ends came to 9 bases. CDR3 length: 13 residues. CDR1 and CDR2 (germline): MNHEY, SVGAGI. The CDR3 DNA sequence: TGTGCCAGCAGGATGACGGTCAATCAGCCCCAGCATTTT. Its translation is CASRMTVNQPQHF.

This clonotype came up once. This sequence joins TRBV2 and TRBJ2-7; no definite D call. The DNA end is more similar to TRBJ2-5, so the J call may be wrong. CDR1 SNHLY and CDR2 FYNNEI come from the germline V gene. The CDR3 length is 13 residues. CDR3 loop: CASLSWAEETQYF. CDR3 nucleotides: TGTGCCAGCCTTAGCTGGGCAGAAGAGACCCAGTACTTC.

The chain uses TRBV14 and TRBJ2-2, with D hard to call. V gave up 1 base and J gave up 3 bases, with 6 bases separating them. In germline, CDR1 is SGHDN, CDR2 FVKESK. This CDR3 comprises 14 residues. This CDR3 reads CASSQVKHTGELFF. The CDR3 nucleotides are TGTGCCAGCAGCCAAGTCAAGCACACCGGGGAGCTGTTTTTT.

The gene calls are TRBV6-2 or TRBV6-3 and TRBJ1-2; 9 positions agree with TRBD1. This CDR3 region has 15 residues. With V trimmed by 6 bases and J by 3 bases, 8 bases remained unmatched. Germline assignment: CDR1 MNHEY and CDR2 SVGEGT. CDR3 bases: TGTGCCAGCAGCCCCGGGGACAGGGAACACTATGGCTACACCTTC. Translated, it gives CASSPGDREHYGYTF.

This clonotype was recorded a few times. The genes are TRBV6-2 or TRBV6-3 and TRBJ2-5; D is ambiguous. Germline CDR1 MNHEY, CDR2 SVGEGT. The CDR3 is 16 amino acids. V was pared by 2 bases and J by 1 base, with 14 bases between. CDR3: CASSYSGTTFQETQYF. CDR3 sequence (DNA): TGTGCCAGCAGTTACAGTGGCACAACCTTCCAAGAGACCCAGTACTTC.

The chain is built from TRBV7-2 and TRBJ1-6; D gene unclear. The germline V and J ends were trimmed by 5 bases and 0 bases, with 8 bases remaining between them. Germline V gene sequence: CDR1 SGHTA, CDR2 FQGNSA. The CDR3 has 15 residues. In DNA, the CDR3 is TGTGCCAGCAGCCCGATTAGCTCCTATAATTCACCCCTCCACTTT. Protein: CASSPISSYNSPLHF.

A single count supports this clonotype. The chain is built from TRBV5-1 and TRBJ2-1; D is unresolved. The ends were cut back, 2 bases at V and 6 bases at J, with 12 bases in the middle. Per germline, CDR1 SGHRS and CDR2 YFSETQ. CDR3 size: 14 residues. The CDR3 region is CASSLISASNEQFF. CDR3 DNA: TGCGCCAGCAGCTTAATCTCCGCCTCCAATGAGCAGTTCTTC.